This paragraph covers one T cell receptor beta chain sequence. Its specificity is not known. The data were taken from a study of shared clonotypes between healthy human individuals. Germline V CDR1 and CDR2: MNHEY, SMNVEV (reference sequence). This CDR3 is built from 14 residues. V was cut by 6 bases and J by 3 bases, with 12 bases left in between. Notes on the study in general: Lower generation probabilities were found for non-shared clonotypes than for those shared by all four donors.

As defined, naive CD8 cells were CD45RO-negative and positively selected for CCR7, with terminally differentiated effector memory CD45RA+ cells excluded. Some clones are missing from TCRdb's copy, which holds only in-frame ones; the method was immunoSEQ multiplex PCR. Of fewer than 850,000 clones in the sample, around 96% were seen once. The chain is built from TRBV27 and TRBJ2-1; D gene ambiguous. The specimen sequenced was naive CD8+ T cells sorted from blood. The clonotype comes from a man younger than 40 in good health. The CDR3 coding sequence is TGTGCCAGCAGCCCCGTAGTAGTCTACAATGAGCAGTTCTTC. Protein: CASSPVVVYNEQFF.